This T cell receptor beta chain was captured by sequencing in a study of T cells after yellow fever vaccination. CDR3 size: 14 residues. Germline lookup yields CDR1 MGHDK and CDR2 SYGVNS. Trimming at V came to 4 bases and at J to 3 bases, leaving 3 bases not matched to a gene. Study-wide results and limits: At 96% for CD4 and almost 90% for CD8, most primary-vaccination clones showed up again after the booster. Sorted repertoires could include abundant contaminating clonotypes from bulk cells.

This clonotype was recorded once. No antigen is known for it. One entry per CDR3 protein, called by TCRdb with MiXCR from the 5' RACE reads. The sample lists 250,000 to 300,000 distinct CDR3 sequences, 13% seen once, with roughly 0.5% in the top ten. This specimen consisted of CD4+ T cells sorted from PBMCs, obtained 45 days after the yellow fever booster vaccination. The rearrangement uses TRBV25-1 and TRBJ2-7, with 10 bases aligning to TRBD2. This sequence originates from a young man who received the YFV17D yellow fever vaccine. The CDR3 loop is CASSASGSNYEQYF. The DNA for the CDR3 is TGTGCCAGCAGTGCTAGCGGGAGTAACTACGAGCAGTACTTC.